The present entry profiles one T cell receptor (beta chain) with its context. At one of its ends the junction is not consistent with the germline gene, which may arise from a read error. The sample belongs to a study of technical replicates of blood from a handful of donors. Assay used: immunoSEQ multiplex PCR; TCRdb lists only in-frame clones, some missing. In the table there are 67,000 or so clones, around 90% of which are singletons. This sequence was found in a human donor in good health. Input material: T cells isolated from PBMCs.

CDR3 residues: CASSLAGDGEQFF. The CDR3 coding sequence is TGTGCCAGCAGTTTAGCGGGAGACGGTGAGCAGTTCTTC. This sequence joins TRBV7-6 and TRBJ2-1; TRBD2 aligns across 9 bases. The CDR3 loop spans 13 amino acids. Germline V lookup: CDR1 SGHVS, CDR2 FNYEAQ.